The following is a T cell receptor beta chain sequence with its context. The data are from a study of blood T cell repertoires in COVID-19. Study background: Sources were T cells, B-cell-depleted T cells, or PBMCs; the material itself was cDNA or gDNA.

CDR1 and CDR2 from the germline V gene are SGHTS and YDEGEE. The CDR3 has 14 residues. Trimming pared 0 bases from V and 0 bases from J, leaving 6 bases between. Libraries were prepared by immunoSEQ multiplex PCR; TCRdb keeps only in-frame clonotypes and omits some of them. The table lists about 150,000 clones, more than 70% of them singletons, with about 5% in the top ten. The sequence was obtained from a woman in her 50s with acute or convalescent COVID-19. Input material: peripheral blood. The chain combines TRBV5-8 with TRBJ2-5, with D possibly TRBD2 on 5 matching bases. The chain's CDR3 is CASSLGGYQETQYF. CDR3 nucleotide sequence: TGTGCCAGCAGCTTGGGAGGGTACCAAGAGACCCAGTACTTC.